The following is a T cell receptor beta chain sequence with its context. Antigen specificity is unknown. The data derive from a study of cytomegalovirus exposure and HLA in healthy donors. Study findings and constraints: Presence/absence analyses assumed roughly uniform sequencing depth across donors.

V gave up 0 bases and J gave up 12 bases, with 19 bases separating them. The CDR3 covers 15 residues. Germline V gene sequence: CDR1 SGDLS, CDR2 YYNGEE. The study ran its PCR with 60 Vbeta and 13 Jbeta primers. In the original processing: Later, some 79 million unique TCR beta chains were counted in an analysis, and about 10 million of them were shared. Produced via immunoSEQ multiplex PCR; TCRdb's table is partial and in-frame only. V, J and clone size derive from that table, while D and trimming were established from the DNA sequence. The table records around 140,000 clones, around 72% of them present only once.

The sequence was obtained from a man in his forties or fifties in good health and CMV-seropositive. What was sequenced was PBMCs. The chain uses TRBV9 and TRBJ2-1; perhaps TRBD2 as D (6 bases). CDR3 amino acids: CASSVASGDGLGQFF. The CDR3 nucleotides read TGTGCCAGCAGCGTAGCTTCGGGGGACGGCCTCGGGCAGTTCTTC.